These 4 T cell receptor beta chains were sequenced from one sample in a study of OX40 agonist ivuxolimab in advanced cancers. Receptor amplification or capture employed the immunoSEQ multiplex PCR assay. TCRdb limited this immuneACCESS table to in-frame rearrangements with V and J called. A share of clones is missing; checked studies link under half to unresolved V genes, and the rest is unexplained. The sample records 40,000 or so clones, approximately 82% of which are singletons. Under 9% of the sample lies in the top ten. The sequencing used CD4+ or CD8+ T cells sorted from blood, collected in a trial of the OX40 agonist ivuxolimab. Every receptor here comes from an adult with an advanced solid tumor such as melanoma, head and neck, liver or kidney cancer.

The V call is TRBV27, the J call TRBJ2-7; the D gene is possibly TRBD1 (6 bases). The CDR3 totals 14 residues. Trimming stripped 5 bases from V and 5 bases from J, with 16 bases between. Looked up from germline, CDR1 is MNHEY and CDR2 is SMNVEV (reference sequence). The DNA of the CDR3 is TGTGCCAGCAGTCCGATTTGGGCAGGGGACGAGCAGTACTTC. Its translation is CASSPIWAGDEQYF.

A single count supports this clone. The chain employs TRBV10-3 and TRBJ1-5; 7 nucleotides align to TRBD1. Trimming took 5 bases from V and 7 from J; bases not matched to a gene: 8. Germline V gene lookup returns CDR1 ENHRY and CDR2 SYGVKD. CDR3 length: 14 amino acids. In nucleotides, the CDR3 is TGTGCCATCAGTCCCGGACAGGACATGCAGCCCCAGCATTTT. Residues: CAISPGQDMQPQHF.

A single count supports this clone. This sample includes further DNA sequences coding for the same CDR3. The V gene is TRBV5-6, the J gene TRBJ1-2, with 10 bases fitting TRBD1. Unmatched junction bases numbered 6, after V lost 3 bases and J lost 4 bases. From germline, CDR1 is SGHDT and CDR2 YYEEEE. The CDR3 has 15 residues. The DNA for the CDR3 is TGTGCCAGCAGCTCCGGACAGGGGGTGGTCTATGGCTACACCTTC. Its protein product is CASSSGQGVVYGYTF.

V usage is TRBV7-7 and J usage is TRBJ2-1; TRBD2 aligns across 14 bases. J gave up 8 bases and V 5 bases, and 8 bases lay outside the gene matches. Per the germline V gene, CDR1 is SSHAT and CDR2 is FNYEAQ (reference sequence). CDR3 size: 16 residues. CDR3 protein: CASSPRLAGGPDEQFF. The CDR3 bases are TGTGCCAGCAGCCCGCGACTAGCGGGAGGGCCCGATGAGCAGTTCTTC.